The clone carrying this TCR beta chain has only a few counts. Its antigen is not identified. The sample is drawn from a study of T cells in Graves' hyperthyroidism and ophthalmopathy. Overall study results and limits: In blood, most of the thyroid clonotypes expanded above 0.001 were also present.

Germline CDR1 is KGHSH and CDR2 is LQKENI. The CDR3 totals 15 residues. V was shortened by 3 bases and J by 2 bases, with 14 bases between the two germline ends. Regions amplified from RNA transcripts were the TCR beta CDR3 regions. The study used the HTBI primer set for a first-round RT-PCR of the TCR CDR3. TCRdb passed the multiplex PCR reads through MiXCR, listing each CDR3 protein once. The data hold 300,000 to 450,000 distinct CDR3 sequences, with roughly 13% observed a single time. Across 18 months, stable Graves' hyperthyroidism was marked by no progression to ophthalmopathy. Fresh peripheral blood, about 9.9 ml, yielded the PBMCs.

Specimen: blood. The sequence derives from a woman in her fifties or sixties with Graves' hyperthyroidism. The genes are TRBV18 and TRBJ2-7; D possibly corresponds to TRBD1 (5 bases). This chain's CDR3 is CASSPISATAYEQYF. For the CDR3, the DNA is TGTGCCAGCTCACCGATCAGCGCGACAGCCTACGAGCAGTACTTC. The full variable domain, its missing parts supplied by reference TRBV18 and TRBJ2-7, is NAGVMQNPRHLVRRRGQEARLRCSPMKGHSHVYWYRQLPEEGLKFMVYLQKENIIDESGMPKERFSAEFPKEGPSILRIQQVVRGDSAAYFCASSPISATAYEQYFGPGTRLTVT.